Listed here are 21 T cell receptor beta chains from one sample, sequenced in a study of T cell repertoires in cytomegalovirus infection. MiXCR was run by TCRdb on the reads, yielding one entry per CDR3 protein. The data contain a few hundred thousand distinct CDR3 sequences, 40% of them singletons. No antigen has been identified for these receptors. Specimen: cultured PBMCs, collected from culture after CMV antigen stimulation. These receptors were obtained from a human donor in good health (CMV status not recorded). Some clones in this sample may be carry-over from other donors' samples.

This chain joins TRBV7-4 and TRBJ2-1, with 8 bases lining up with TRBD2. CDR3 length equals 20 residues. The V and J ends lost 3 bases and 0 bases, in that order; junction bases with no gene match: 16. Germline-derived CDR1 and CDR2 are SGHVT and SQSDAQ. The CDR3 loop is CASSFPSITSGTSSYNEQFF. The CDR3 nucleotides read TGTGCCAGCAGCTTCCCCTCTATAACTAGCGGTACTAGCTCCTACAATGAGCAGTTCTTC.

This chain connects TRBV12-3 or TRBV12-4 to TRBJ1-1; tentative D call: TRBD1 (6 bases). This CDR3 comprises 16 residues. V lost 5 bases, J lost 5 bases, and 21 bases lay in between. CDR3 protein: CASSISWGALKTEAFF. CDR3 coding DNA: TGTGCCAGCAGTATTAGCTGGGGGGCCTTAAAGACTGAAGCTTTCTTT.

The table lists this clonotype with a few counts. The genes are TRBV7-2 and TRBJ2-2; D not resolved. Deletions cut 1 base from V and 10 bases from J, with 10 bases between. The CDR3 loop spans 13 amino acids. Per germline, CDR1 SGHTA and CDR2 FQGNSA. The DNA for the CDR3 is TGTGCCAGCAGCTTAGTTGGGTCTTCGGAGCTGTTTTTT. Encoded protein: CASSLVGSSELFF.

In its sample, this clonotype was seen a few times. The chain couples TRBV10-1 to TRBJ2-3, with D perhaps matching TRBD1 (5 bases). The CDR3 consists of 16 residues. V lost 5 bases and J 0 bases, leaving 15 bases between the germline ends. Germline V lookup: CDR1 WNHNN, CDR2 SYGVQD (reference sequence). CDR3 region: CASSNPTASSTDTQYF. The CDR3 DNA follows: TGCGCCAGCAGTAACCCGACAGCGTCTAGCACAGATACGCAGTATTTT.

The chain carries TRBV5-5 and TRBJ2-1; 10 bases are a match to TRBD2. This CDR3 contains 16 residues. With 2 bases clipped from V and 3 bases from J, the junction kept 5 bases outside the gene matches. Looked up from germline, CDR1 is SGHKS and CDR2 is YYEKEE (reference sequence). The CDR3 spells CASSFGTSANYNEQFF. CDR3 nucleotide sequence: TGTGCCAGCAGCTTTGGGACTAGCGCAAACTACAATGAGCAGTTCTTC.

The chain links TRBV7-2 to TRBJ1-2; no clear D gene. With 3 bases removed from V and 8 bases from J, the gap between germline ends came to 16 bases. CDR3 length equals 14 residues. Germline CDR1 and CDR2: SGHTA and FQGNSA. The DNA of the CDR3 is TGTGCCAGCAGCTTCCGCCGCTTGGAGGCGGGCTACACCTTC. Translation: CASSFRRLEAGYTF.

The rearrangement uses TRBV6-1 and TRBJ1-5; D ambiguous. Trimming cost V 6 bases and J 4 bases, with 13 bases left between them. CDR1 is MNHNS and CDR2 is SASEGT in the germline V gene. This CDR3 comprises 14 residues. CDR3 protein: CASSQPPLNQPQHF. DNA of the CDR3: TGTGCCAGCAGCCAGCCCCCCCTAAATCAGCCCCAGCATTTT.

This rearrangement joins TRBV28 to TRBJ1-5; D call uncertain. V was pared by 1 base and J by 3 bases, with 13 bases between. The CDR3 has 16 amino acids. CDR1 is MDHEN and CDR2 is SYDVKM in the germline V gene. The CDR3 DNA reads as TGTGCCAGCAGTTTATTCAGGATGCAGGCCAATCAGCCCCAGCATTTT. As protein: CASSLFRMQANQPQHF.

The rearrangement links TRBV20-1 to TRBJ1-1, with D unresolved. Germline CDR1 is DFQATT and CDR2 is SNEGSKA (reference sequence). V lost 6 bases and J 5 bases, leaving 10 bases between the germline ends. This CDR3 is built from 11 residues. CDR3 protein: CSARFGTEAFF. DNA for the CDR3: TGCAGTGCCCGCTTTGGGACTGAAGCTTTCTTT.

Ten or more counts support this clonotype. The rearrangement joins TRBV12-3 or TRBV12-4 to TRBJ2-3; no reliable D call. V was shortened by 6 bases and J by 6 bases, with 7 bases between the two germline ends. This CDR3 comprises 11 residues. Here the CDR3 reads CASSPRDTQYF. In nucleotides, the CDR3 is TGTGCCAGCAGCCCCCGGGATACGCAGTATTTT.

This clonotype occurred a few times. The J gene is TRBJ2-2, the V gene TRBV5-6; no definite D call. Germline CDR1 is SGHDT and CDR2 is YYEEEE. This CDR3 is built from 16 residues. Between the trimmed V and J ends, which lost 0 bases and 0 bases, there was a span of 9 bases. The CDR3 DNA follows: TGTGCCAGCAGCTTGGCCGCGAGCGCGAACACCGGGGAGCTGTTTTTT. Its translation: CASSLAASANTGELFF.

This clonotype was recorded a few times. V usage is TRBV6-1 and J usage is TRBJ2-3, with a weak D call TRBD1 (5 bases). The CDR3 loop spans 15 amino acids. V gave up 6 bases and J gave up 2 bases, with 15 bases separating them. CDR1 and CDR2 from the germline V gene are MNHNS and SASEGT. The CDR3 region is CASSGSRASTDTQYF. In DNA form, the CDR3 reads TGTGCCAGCAGCGGGTCCAGGGCGTCCACAGATACGCAGTATTTT.

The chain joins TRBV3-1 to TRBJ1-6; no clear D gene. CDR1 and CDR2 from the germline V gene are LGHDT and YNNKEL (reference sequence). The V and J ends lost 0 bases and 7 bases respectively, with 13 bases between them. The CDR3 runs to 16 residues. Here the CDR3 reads CASSQEYERANSPLHF. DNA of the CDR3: TGTGCCAGCAGCCAAGAGTACGAGAGGGCCAATTCACCCCTCCACTTT.

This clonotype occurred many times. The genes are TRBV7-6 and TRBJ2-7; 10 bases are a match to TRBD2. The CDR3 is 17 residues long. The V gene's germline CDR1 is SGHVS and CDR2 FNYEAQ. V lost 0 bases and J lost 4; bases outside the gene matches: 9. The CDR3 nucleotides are TGTGCCAGCAGCTTAGCGAAATTAGGACTAGCGGTGTACGAGCAGTACTTC. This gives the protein CASSLAKLGLAVYEQYF.

CDR3 DNA sequence: TGTGCCATCAGTGAGAGGGTCGACCAGCCCCAGCATTTT. Translation: CAISERVDQPQHF. The chain combines TRBV10-3 with TRBJ1-5; no firm D call. The CDR3 runs 13 residues. Deletions cut 2 bases from V and 7 bases from J, with 9 bases between. Germline-derived CDR1 and CDR2 are ENHRY and SYGVKD.

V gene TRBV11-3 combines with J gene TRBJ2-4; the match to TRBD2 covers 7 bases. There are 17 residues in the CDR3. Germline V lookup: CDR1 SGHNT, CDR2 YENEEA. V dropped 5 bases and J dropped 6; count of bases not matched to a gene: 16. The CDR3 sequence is CASSPKSLRLAGNIQYF. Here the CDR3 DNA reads TGTGCCAGCAGCCCGAAGAGTTTGCGACTAGCCGGAAACATTCAGTACTTC.

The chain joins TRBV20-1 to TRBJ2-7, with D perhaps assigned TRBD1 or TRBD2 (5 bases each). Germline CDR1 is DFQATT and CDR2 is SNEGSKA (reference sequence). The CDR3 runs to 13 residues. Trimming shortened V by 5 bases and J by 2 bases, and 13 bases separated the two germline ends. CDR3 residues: CSAGRDGTYEQYF. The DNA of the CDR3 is TGCAGTGCTGGCCGGGACGGCACCTACGAGCAGTACTTC.

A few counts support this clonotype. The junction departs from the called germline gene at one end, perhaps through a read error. The CDR3 is CASSLGSSGAGEAQYF. The CDR3 DNA sequence: TGTGCCAGCAGCTTAGGGTCTAGCGGGGCCGGAGAGGCCCAGTACTTC. The chain couples TRBV7-2 to TRBJ2-5; 9 bases are a match to TRBD2. Germline-derived CDR1 and CDR2 are SGHTA and FQGNSA. This CDR3 is 16 amino acids long.

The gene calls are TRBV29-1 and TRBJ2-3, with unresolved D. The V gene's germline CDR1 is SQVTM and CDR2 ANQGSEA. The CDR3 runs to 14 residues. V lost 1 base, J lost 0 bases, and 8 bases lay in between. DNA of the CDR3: TGCAGCGTTGAAGGGGCTTATAGCACAGATACGCAGTATTTT. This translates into CSVEGAYSTDTQYF.

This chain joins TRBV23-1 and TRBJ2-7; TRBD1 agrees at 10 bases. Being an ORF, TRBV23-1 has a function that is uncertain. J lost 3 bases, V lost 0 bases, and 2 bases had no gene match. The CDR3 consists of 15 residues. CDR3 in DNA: TGCGCCAGCAGTCAATCCCGGGACAGGGGCTACGAGCAGTACTTC. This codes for CASSQSRDRGYEQYF.

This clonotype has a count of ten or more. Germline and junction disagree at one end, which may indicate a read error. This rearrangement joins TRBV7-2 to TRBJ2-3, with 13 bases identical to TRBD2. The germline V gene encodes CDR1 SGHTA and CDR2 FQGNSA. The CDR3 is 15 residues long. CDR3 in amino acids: CASSSEGLAGVRGNF. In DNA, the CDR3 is TGTGCCAGCAGCTCAGAAGGACTAGCGGGAGTTAGGGGAAATTTT.